This record looks at one T cell receptor (beta chain) sequence and its context. The antigen this receptor binds is unknown. The record has no base qualities; no much larger clone is one base away. The record originates from a study of blood T cell repertoires in COVID-19 (dated by TCRdb to about 2020). Concerning the study at large: Collaborator samples came from the United States, Italy and Spain and covered acute and convalescent phases of COVID-19. Sample metadata almost always included a de-identified subject ID, COVID-19 status, age in years and sex. The material from the prospective study consisted of cDNA or gDNA derived from T cells, B-cell-depleted T cells, or PBMCs. The repertoires were released in a freely available public database intended as a resource for research on the immune response to SARS-CoV-2. The dataset comprised deeply sampled blood TCRbeta repertoires from subjects exposed to, actively infected with, or recovered from COVID-19. The samples were drawn from the first 160 participants of the ongoing ImmuneRACE study and from over 950 subjects provided by 6 global collaborators. HLA class I and class II types, where available, came from metadata supplied by the sample provider rather than from assay-based typing.

Taken from the germline V gene, the CDR1 and CDR2 loops are SQVTM and ANQGSEA. Trimming takes 2 bases from V and 6 bases from J, and the germline ends sit 8 bases apart. The CDR3 runs 12 amino acids, cysteine and phenylalanine included. Only the CDR3 portion is preserved as DNA: 36 bases, with reading frame beginning at the first base. Each collaborating institution followed its own protocols to collect whole blood in K2EDTA tubes. For TCRbeta analysis, collaborator samples were shipped as frozen whole blood, as isolated PBMCs, or as DNA extracted from either sample type. TCRbeta CDR3 regions were amplified from genomic DNA by means of the immunoSEQ Assay, a bias-controlled multiplex PCR. The paper's processing steps were these. Within the assay, amplification of reference gene primers was used to estimate how many nucleated cells each sample contained. To quantify the absolute abundance of each unique TCRbeta CDR3 rearrangement, sequence reads were collapsed and filtered. For each sample, productive Simpson clonality was calculated by taking the square root of Simpson's diversity index across productive rearrangements. The source is immuneACCESS, and TCRdb retained only in-frame sequences with V and J called. Part of the clones is not carried over; for the studies checked, unresolved V genes explain less than half of this, and the remainder is unexplained. That table supplies the V and J calls and clone size; D and trimming were determined from the DNA. The sample table contains roughly 220,000 clones; only one count was recorded for approximately 80% of them. The ten biggest clones cover just under 20% of the sample.

Study-wide findings and limitations: How much clinical and demographic metadata was included differed by source and by participant, and the metadata was provided uncurated.

Source material: peripheral blood. The source of this sequence is a man aged 25-45 years with active or convalescent COVID-19. Here the chain combines TRBV29-1 and TRBJ1-3, with the D segment identity uncertain. The CDR3 corresponds to CSVEQIPNTIYF. The nucleotide sequence is TGCAGCGTTGAACAGATCCCAAACACCATATATTTT.